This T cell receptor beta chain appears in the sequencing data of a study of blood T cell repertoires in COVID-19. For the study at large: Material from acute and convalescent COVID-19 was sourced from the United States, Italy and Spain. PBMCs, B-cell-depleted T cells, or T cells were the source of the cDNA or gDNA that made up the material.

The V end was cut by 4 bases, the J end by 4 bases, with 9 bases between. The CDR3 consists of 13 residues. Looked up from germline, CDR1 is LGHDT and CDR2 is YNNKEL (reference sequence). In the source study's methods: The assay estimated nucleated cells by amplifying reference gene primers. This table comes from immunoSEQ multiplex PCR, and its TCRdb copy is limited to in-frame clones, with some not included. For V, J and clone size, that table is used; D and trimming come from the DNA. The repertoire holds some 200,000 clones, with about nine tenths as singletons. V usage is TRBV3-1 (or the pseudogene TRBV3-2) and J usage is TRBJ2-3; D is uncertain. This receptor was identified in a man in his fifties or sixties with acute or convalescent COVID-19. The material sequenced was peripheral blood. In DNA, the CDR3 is TGTGCCAGCAGCCTGAGAGCCGCAGATACGCAGTATTTT. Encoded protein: CASSLRAADTQYF.